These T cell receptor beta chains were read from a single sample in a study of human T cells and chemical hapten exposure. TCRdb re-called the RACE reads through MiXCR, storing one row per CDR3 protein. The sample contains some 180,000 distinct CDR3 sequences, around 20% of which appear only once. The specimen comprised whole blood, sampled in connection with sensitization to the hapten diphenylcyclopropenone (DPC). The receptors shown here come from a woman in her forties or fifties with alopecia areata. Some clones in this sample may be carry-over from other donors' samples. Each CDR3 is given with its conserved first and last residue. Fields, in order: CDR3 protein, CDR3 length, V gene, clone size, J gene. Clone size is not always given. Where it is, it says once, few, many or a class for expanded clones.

CATSAPQQGPSTDTQYF | 17 | TRBV24-1 | NA | TRBJ2-3
CAMAGTRNTYEQYF | 14 | TRBV10-3 | NA | TRBJ2-7
CASSNYAKGGYGYTF | 15 | TRBV7-9 | NA | TRBJ1-2
CASSFLRDSYNEQFF | 15 | TRBV27 | NA | TRBJ2-1
CASSPGLAGGPGTGELFF | 18 | TRBV5-1 | NA | TRBJ2-2
CASSPTGTRGIGELFF | 16 | TRBV18 | few | TRBJ2-2
CASSSTGRDTDTQYF | 15 | TRBV7-2 | few | TRBJ2-3
CATSGQGTGANVLTF | 15 | TRBV15 | NA | TRBJ2-6
CASSLTGEGEQFF | 13 | TRBV12-3/TRBV12-4 | NA | TRBJ2-1
CATEAGRTGRYEQYF | 15 | TRBV2 | NA | TRBJ2-7
CASSNLAGLYNEQFF | 15 | TRBV4-1 | NA | TRBJ2-1
CASSLRDRNTEAFF | 14 | TRBV18 | NA | TRBJ1-1
CASSQVPGRELFF | 13 | TRBV3-1 | NA | TRBJ2-2
CASSFSPGPGYF | 12 | TRBV7-9 | NA | TRBJ2-7
CASSASGYYNEQFF | 14 | TRBV2 | NA | TRBJ2-1
CASTRGAVYEQYF | 13 | TRBV7-8 | NA | TRBJ2-7
CASSKVRQARSGRCNGYTF | 19 | TRBV21-1 | few | TRBJ1-2
CASSLSLPGELFF | 13 | TRBV7-3 | NA | TRBJ2-2
CASSYSLGLLRFEQYF | 16 | TRBV6-5 | NA | TRBJ2-7
CSAREAVGNQPQHF | 14 | TRBV20-1 | NA | TRBJ1-5
CASGGGTRYETQYF | 14 | TRBV9 | NA | TRBJ2-5
CASSEQRTGRTDTQYF | 16 | TRBV6-1 | few | TRBJ2-3
CASRPTGGVGTNEKLFF | 17 | TRBV7-9 | NA | TRBJ1-4
CASSLGLVDYEQYF | 14 | TRBV7-2 | NA | TRBJ2-7
CASSRQGVKLFF | 12 | TRBV12-3/TRBV12-4 | NA | TRBJ1-4
CASSTGERYNEQFF | 14 | TRBV27 | NA | TRBJ2-1
CASSAYGTYNEQFF | 14 | TRBV9 | once | TRBJ2-1
CASMTTSGRSQETQYF | 16 | TRBV6-2/TRBV6-3 | NA | TRBJ2-5
CASSAPGTGTYEQYF | 15 | TRBV6-5 | NA | TRBJ2-7
CASRGQENSGANVLTF | 16 | TRBV6-5 | NA | TRBJ2-6
CASSQGTGVANEKLFF | 16 | TRBV4-2 | NA | TRBJ1-4
CASSLTDGSPGNEQFF | 16 | TRBV18 | NA | TRBJ2-1
CSARVSGGGDTQYF | 14 | TRBV20-1 | few | TRBJ2-3
CASSYRQNYGYTF | 13 | TRBV6-5 | NA | TRBJ1-2
CASSGPLAGGGEQYF | 15 | TRBV2 | NA | TRBJ2-7
CATNRGDGYTF | 11 | TRBV6-5 | NA | TRBJ1-2
CSASSSLRLQTQYF | 14 | TRBV20-1 | few | TRBJ2-5
CASSLALGGENEAFF | 15 | TRBV12-3/TRBV12-4 | few | TRBJ1-1
CAISETGQGATQYF | 14 | TRBV10-3 | few | TRBJ2-5
CASSLPLAGGGNEQFF | 16 | TRBV7-2 | NA | TRBJ2-1
CASSLVGTSEYQETQYF | 17 | TRBV7-2 | few | TRBJ2-5
CASSLTTSGISYNEQFF | 17 | TRBV7-2 | NA | TRBJ2-1
CASSLDLALDYEQYF | 15 | TRBV7-9 | few | TRBJ2-7
CASSLVPQNTEAFF | 14 | TRBV5-1 | NA | TRBJ1-1
CSVDPLGANVLTF | 13 | TRBV29-1 | NA | TRBJ2-6
CAITALVGSTVHEQYF | 16 | TRBV10-3 | few | TRBJ2-7
CASRLAGVFPTDTQYF | 16 | TRBV2 | few | TRBJ2-3
CASRQEAGGPTDTQYF | 16 | TRBV4-1 | NA | TRBJ2-3
CSVLKRPNEQFF | 12 | TRBV29-1 | NA | TRBJ2-1
CSARRTFVPKTEAFF | 15 | TRBV20-1 | few | TRBJ1-1
CSAIRALGSNEKLFF | 15 | TRBV20-1 | few | TRBJ1-4
CAWGTGGSDTQYF | 13 | TRBV30 | NA | TRBJ2-3